Each of the 24 T cell receptor beta chains below was sequenced from the same sample in a study of shared clonotypes between healthy human individuals. Data came from immunoSEQ multiplex PCR; TCRdb stores just in-frame clones and leaves some out. Seen here are 550,000 to 850,000 clones, over 55% observed once, and the top ten hold around 1.7%. Sequences were obtained from memory CD4+ T cells sorted from blood. Subset described: CD45RA-negative fraction. The receptors here all came from a woman in her twenties or thirties in good health.

The chain combines TRBV23-1 with TRBJ1-3, with TRBD1 as a possible D gene (5 bases). TRBV23-1 is treated as an ORF (open reading frame) with a function not yet certain. CDR3 length equals 15 residues. Between the trimmed V and J ends, which lost 2 bases and 3 bases, there was a span of 11 bases. CDR3 in amino acids: CASSQGWGYGNTIYF. CDR3 DNA sequence: TGCGCCAGCAGTCAAGGTTGGGGGTATGGAAACACCATATATTTT.

The rearrangement links TRBV29-1 to TRBJ1-3; weak D call: TRBD1 (5 bases). From germline, CDR1 is SQVTM and CDR2 ANQGSEA. The CDR3 totals 14 residues. V lost 6 bases to trimming and J lost 0 bases, with 12 bases between them. CDR3 DNA: TGCAGCGTGGGGACCCGGAACTCTGGAAACACCATATATTTT. Residues: CSVGTRNSGNTIYF.

The chain couples TRBV29-1 to TRBJ2-4; D remains ambiguous. V lost 5 bases and J lost 1, with 9 bases in between. This CDR3 region has 13 residues. Germline lookup yields CDR1 SQVTM and CDR2 ANQGSEA. For the CDR3, the DNA is TGCAGCGTTCGGTCAAGGGCCAAAAACATTCAGTACTTC. Translated, it gives CSVRSRAKNIQYF.

With respect to this clone: This sequence is one base from a far larger clone and is likely a read error. Other DNA sequences in this specimen translate into the identical CDR3. V usage is TRBV5-1 and J usage is TRBJ1-3; 9 bases line up with TRBD1. Looked up from germline, CDR1 is SGHRS and CDR2 is YFSETQ. V lost 0 bases and J lost 6; bases outside the gene matches: 4. CDR3 size: 15 residues. The DNA for the CDR3 is TGCGCCAGCAGCTTGGGGGACAGGGACGCAAACACCATATATTTT. This codes for CASSLGDRDANTIYF.

The chain recombines TRBV9 with TRBJ2-1; the match to TRBD2 covers 13 bases. The CDR3 has 16 residues. V dropped 3 bases and J dropped 4; count of bases not matched to a gene: 4. Germline CDR1 is SGDLS and CDR2 is YYNGEE. In nucleotides, the CDR3 is TGTGCCAGCAGCGCCACACTAGCGGGAGGGTACAATGAGCAGTTCTTC. This sequence encodes CASSATLAGGYNEQFF.

V and J are TRBV28 and TRBJ2-7; 7 bases fit TRBD1. Germline V gene lookup returns CDR1 MDHEN and CDR2 SYDVKM. J gave up 6 bases and V 6 bases, and 11 bases lay outside the gene matches. The CDR3 is 14 residues long. CDR3 DNA: TGTGCCAGCAGGCAACAGGGGAAAAAGGGCGAGCAGTACTTC. Its protein is CASRQQGKKGEQYF.

This clone was observed a single time. V gene TRBV2 combines with J gene TRBJ2-1; 15 bases map to TRBD2. V shed 7 bases and J 6 bases; nucleotides not matched to a gene: 7. Germline-derived CDR1 and CDR2 are SNHLY and FYNNEI. CDR3 length: 16 residues. CDR3 bases: TGTGCCAGCAACGATCAGGGACTAGCGGGGGGCAATGAGCAGTTCTTC. Translated: CASNDQGLAGGNEQFF.

V and J are TRBV10-1 and TRBJ2-5, with D maybe TRBD2 (5 bases). CDR1 is WNHNN and CDR2 is SYGVQD in the germline V gene (reference sequence). The CDR3 extends over 15 amino acids. Trimming took 3 bases from V and 0 from J, leaving 11 bases between them. Here the CDR3 reads CASSDLRRHQETQYF. CDR3 coding DNA: TGCGCCAGCAGTGATCTGCGGAGGCACCAAGAGACCCAGTACTTC.

CDR3 DNA: TGTGCCAGCTCACCCCTGACTAGCGGCAATGAGCAGTTCTTC. Protein product: CASSPLTSGNEQFF. The chain couples TRBV18 to TRBJ2-1; the match to TRBD2 covers 9 bases. V lost 3 bases and J lost 6; bases outside the gene matches: 3. The germline V gene has CDR1 KGHSH and CDR2 LQKENI. The CDR3 has 14 residues.

The chain recombines TRBV10-3 with TRBJ2-1, with TRBD2 identical over 9 bases. V was clipped by 4 bases and J by 10 bases; unmatched bases: 11. Per the germline V gene, CDR1 is ENHRY and CDR2 is SYGVKD. This CDR3 is built from 15 residues. CDR3 bases: TGTGCCATCAGTGGGGGGCCAGCGGGAGGAGACGAGCAGTTCTTC. Translating gives CAISGGPAGGDEQFF.

This clone has ten or more counts. This sample also contains other DNA sequences that code for the same CDR3. The CDR3 bases are TGTGCCAGTAGTATCCCCAGGGCAGATACGCAGTATTTT. Translating gives CASSIPRADTQYF. The chain couples TRBV19 to TRBJ2-3; a possible D gene is TRBD1 (5 bases). CDR3 length equals 13 residues. V lost 3 bases to trimming and J lost 4 bases, with 8 bases between them. Germline-derived CDR1 and CDR2 are LNHDA and SQIVND (reference sequence).

This clone was counted a single time. The genes are TRBV27 and TRBJ2-3; 8 nucleotides match TRBD2. This CDR3 contains 15 residues. Germline-derived CDR1 and CDR2 are MNHEY and SMNVEV (reference sequence). V was clipped by 6 bases and J by 2 bases; unmatched bases: 7. CDR3 region: CASSRALAATDTQYF. CDR3 nucleotide sequence: TGTGCCAGCAGCCGCGCACTAGCGGCCACAGATACGCAGTATTTT.

The chain links TRBV27 to TRBJ1-1, with D possibly matching TRBD1 (6 bases). The V end was cut by 6 bases, the J end by 1 base, with 12 bases between. This CDR3 contains 14 residues. Looked up from germline, CDR1 is MNHEY and CDR2 is SMNVEV (reference sequence). CDR3: CASRPGAANTEAFF. For the CDR3, the DNA is TGTGCCAGCAGACCAGGGGCAGCGAACACTGAAGCTTTCTTT.

V is TRBV5-1 and J is TRBJ2-6; D uncertain. The V end was cut by 5 bases, the J end by 1 base, with 13 bases between. The CDR3 has 16 residues. Germline assignment: CDR1 SGHRS and CDR2 YFSETQ. The CDR3: CASSMSAGSGANVLTF. DNA for the CDR3: TGCGCCAGCAGTATGAGTGCAGGTTCTGGGGCCAACGTCCTGACTTTC. Full variable domain (rest looked up from reference TRBV5-1 and TRBJ2-6): KAGVTQTPRYLIKTRGQQVTLSCSPISGHRSVSWYQQTPGQGLQFLFEYFSETQRNKGNFPGRFSGRQFSNSRSEMNVSTLELGDSALYLCASSMSAGSGANVLTFGAGSRLTVL.

The J gene is TRBJ1-1, the V gene TRBV7-9; no clear D. The length of the CDR3 is 13 residues. V was pared by 2 bases and J by 4 bases, with 8 bases between. CDR1 SEHNR and CDR2 FQNEAQ come from the germline V gene (reference sequence). The DNA of the CDR3 is TGTGCCAGCAGCTTATTCGACCCCACTGAAGCTTTCTTT. This codes for CASSLFDPTEAFF.

The chain employs TRBV11-1 and TRBJ1-1; maybe TRBD1 (5 bases). V lost 3 bases, J lost 5 bases, and 10 bases lay in between. The germline V gene encodes CDR1 SGHAT and CDR2 FQDESV (reference sequence). The CDR3 sequence is 13 residues long. The CDR3 DNA sequence: TGTGCCAGCAGCTTTGGGGAGGGGACTGAAGCTTTCTTT. Protein product: CASSFGEGTEAFF. Complete variable domain (other parts from reference TRBV11-1 and TRBJ1-1): EAEVAQSPRYKITEKSQAVAFWCDPISGHATLYWYRQILGQGPELLVQFQDESVVDDSQLPKDRFSAERLKGVDSTLKIQPAELGDSAMYLCASSFGEGTEAFFGQGTRLTVV.

This rearrangement joins TRBV5-1 to TRBJ1-2; D ambiguous. Germline V gene data show CDR1 as SGHRS and CDR2 as YFSETQ. V was clipped by 4 bases and J by 7 bases, with 14 bases between them. This CDR3 contains 13 residues. The CDR3 DNA reads as TGCGCCAGCAGCACCGGGCCCGGCGGTGGCTACACCTTC. Translated, it gives CASSTGPGGGYTF. The full variable domain, its missing parts supplied by reference TRBV5-1 and TRBJ1-2, is KAGVTQTPRYLIKTRGQQVTLSCSPISGHRSVSWYQQTPGQGLQFLFEYFSETQRNKGNFPGRFSGRQFSNSRSEMNVSTLELGDSALYLCASSTGPGGGYTFGSGTRLTVV.

V and J are TRBV18 and TRBJ1-1; a possible D gene is TRBD1 (5 bases). Looked up from germline, CDR1 is KGHSH and CDR2 is LQKENI. Between the trimmed V and J ends, which lost 2 bases and 1 base, there was a span of 14 bases. The CDR3 consists of 16 residues. The CDR3 reads CASSPSQGGGNTEAFF. CDR3 nucleotides: TGTGCCAGCTCACCATCCCAGGGTGGCGGGAACACTGAAGCTTTCTTT.

The chain has TRBV5-1 and TRBJ1-1; the D is unclear. V shed 0 bases and J shed 1 base, with 7 bases lying between them. Looked up from germline, CDR1 is SGHRS and CDR2 is YFSETQ. The CDR3 runs to 14 residues. CDR3 nucleotide sequence: TGCGCCAGCAGCTTGGCCGTCCGGAACACTGAAGCTTTCTTT. Encoded protein: CASSLAVRNTEAFF.

The count of this clone is one. V usage is TRBV5-6 and J usage is TRBJ2-7; 9 nucleotides agree with TRBD2. CDR3 size: 14 residues. J gave up 4 bases and V 4 bases, and 6 bases lay outside the gene matches. CDR1 SGHDT and CDR2 YYEEEE come from the germline V gene. The CDR3 region is CASSGSGRKYEQYF. In DNA, the CDR3 is TGTGCCAGCAGCGGTAGCGGGAGAAAATACGAGCAGTACTTC. Full variable domain (missing parts from reference TRBV5-6 and TRBJ2-7): DAGVTQSPTHLIKTRGQQVTLRCSPKSGHDTVSWYQQALGQGPQFIFQYYEEEERQRGNFPDRFSGHQFPNYSSELNVNALLLGDSALYLCASSGSGRKYEQYFGPGTRLTVT.

In its sample, this clone was seen once. The rearrangement uses TRBV6-5 and TRBJ2-3; D is unclear. The V and J ends lost 2 bases and 0 bases respectively, with 6 bases between them. Germline assignment: CDR1 MNHEY and CDR2 SVGAGI. The CDR3 has 14 amino acids. The CDR3 region has the DNA TGTGCCAGCAGTTACCAGGCCAGCACAGATACGCAGTATTTT. Translation: CASSYQASTDTQYF.

CDR3 sequence reads: CAIRDARSYEQYF. The DNA of the CDR3 is TGTGCCATCCGGGACGCCCGATCCTACGAGCAGTACTTC. The chain uses TRBV6-5 and TRBJ2-7; D may correspond to TRBD1 or TRBD2 (5 bases each). Germline values: CDR1 MNHEY, CDR2 SVGAGI. The CDR3 totals 13 residues. Trimming removed 10 bases at V and 1 base at J, with 14 bases between.

V usage is TRBV15 and J usage is TRBJ1-4; a weak D match, TRBD1 (6 bases). Per germline, CDR1 LNHNV and CDR2 YYDKDF (reference sequence). This CDR3 is 15 amino acids long. The V end lost 0 bases, the J end lost 8 bases, and 13 bases lay between the germline ends. In nucleotides, the CDR3 is TGTGCCACCAGCAGAGATCAAGGGGGGCAGGAAAAACTGTTTTTT. Protein sequence: CATSRDQGGQEKLFF.

This clone was observed at least ten times. The chain links TRBV12-2 to TRBJ1-2. TRBV12-2 is a recognized pseudogene. There are 16 residues in the CDR3. CDR3 DNA sequence: TGTGCAAGTCGCGTAGGCCGGGGACGGAAAAACTATGGCTACACCTTC. It is translated as CASRVGRGRKNYGYTF.